The T cell receptor (beta chain) under discussion was sequenced for a study of technical replicates of blood from several donors. Some clones are missing from TCRdb's copy, which holds only in-frame ones; the method was immunoSEQ multiplex PCR. The sample contains around 81,000 clones, roughly four fifths of which appear only once. This clone came up once. The TCR comes from a human donor in good health. Some clones in this sample may be carry-over from other donors' samples. The sequenced sample was PBMCs.

The CDR3 loop reads CASSYRQGAGTEAFF. The CDR3 DNA reads as TGTGCCAGCAGCTACAGACAGGGGGCCGGGACTGAAGCTTTCTTT. J is TRBJ1-1 and V is TRBV28; 10 positions match TRBD1. The V segment lost 6 bases and the J segment 5 bases; nucleotides outside the gene matches: 9. This CDR3 comprises 15 residues. Germline V gives CDR1 MDHEN, CDR2 SYDVKM.